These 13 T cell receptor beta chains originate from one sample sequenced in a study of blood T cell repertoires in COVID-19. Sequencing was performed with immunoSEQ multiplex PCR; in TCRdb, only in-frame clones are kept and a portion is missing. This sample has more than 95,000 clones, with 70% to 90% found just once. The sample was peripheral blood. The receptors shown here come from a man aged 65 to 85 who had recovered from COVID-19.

The CDR3 DNA sequence: TGTGCCAGCAGTGAAGGAAGGCTGGAGGACAATCAGCCCCAGCATTTT. Its protein is CASSEGRLEDNQPQHF. The chain couples TRBV6-1 to TRBJ1-5; no reliable D call. V was shortened by 1 base and J by 3 bases, with 13 bases between the two germline ends. The CDR3 extends over 16 amino acids. Per germline, CDR1 MNHNS and CDR2 SASEGT.

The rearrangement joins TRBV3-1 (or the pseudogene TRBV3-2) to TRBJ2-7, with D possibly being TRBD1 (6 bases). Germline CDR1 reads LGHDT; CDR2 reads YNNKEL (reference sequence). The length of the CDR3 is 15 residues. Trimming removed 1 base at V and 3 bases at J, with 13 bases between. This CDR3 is CASSQGQDTSYEQYF. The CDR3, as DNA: TGTGCCAGCAGCCAAGGACAGGACACTAGCTACGAGCAGTACTTC.

The CDR3 DNA reads as TGCGCCAGCAGCCCCCGCGGGGACTTCTACAATGAGCAGTTCTTC. Encoded protein: CASSPRGDFYNEQFF. The V gene is TRBV10-2, the J gene TRBJ2-1; maybe TRBD2 (6 bases). CDR1 and CDR2 from the germline V gene are WSHSY and SAAADI. This CDR3 region has 15 residues. Trimming pared 6 bases from V and 3 bases from J, leaving 15 bases between.

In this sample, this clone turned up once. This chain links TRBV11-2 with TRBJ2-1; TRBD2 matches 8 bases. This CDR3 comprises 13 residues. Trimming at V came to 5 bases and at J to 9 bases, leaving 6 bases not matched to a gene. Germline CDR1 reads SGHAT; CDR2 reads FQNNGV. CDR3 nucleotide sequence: TGTGCCAGCAGCAAGCGGGAGTTGGGTGAGCAGTTCTTC. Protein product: CASSKRELGEQFF.

The CDR3 nucleotides are TGTGCCACCAGCAGGCAGGGGGCGGCCGGGGAGCTGTTTTTT. Translating it yields CATSRQGAAGELFF. The rearrangement links TRBV15 to TRBJ2-2; 8 nucleotides match TRBD1. V was clipped by 3 bases and J by 6 bases; unmatched bases: 3. CDR3 length: 14 residues. The germline V gene has CDR1 LNHNV and CDR2 YYDKDF (reference sequence).

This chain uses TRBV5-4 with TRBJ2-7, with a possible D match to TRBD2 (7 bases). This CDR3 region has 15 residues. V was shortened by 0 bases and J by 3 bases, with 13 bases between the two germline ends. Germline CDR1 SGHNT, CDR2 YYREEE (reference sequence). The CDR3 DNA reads TGTGCCAGCAGCTTGGCGGGGGGCTCAGTCTACGAGCAGTACTTC. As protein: CASSLAGGSVYEQYF.

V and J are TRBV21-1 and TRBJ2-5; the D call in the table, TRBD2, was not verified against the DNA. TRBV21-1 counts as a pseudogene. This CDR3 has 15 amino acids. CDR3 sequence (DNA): TGTGCCAGCAGCAAAGGAAGGGGACTGCAAGAGACCCAGTACTTC. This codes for CASSKGRGLQETQYF.

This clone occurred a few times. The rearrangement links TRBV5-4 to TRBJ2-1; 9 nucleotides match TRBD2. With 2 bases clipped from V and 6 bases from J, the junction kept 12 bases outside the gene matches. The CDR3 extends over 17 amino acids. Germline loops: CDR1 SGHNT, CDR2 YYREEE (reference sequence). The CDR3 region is CASSFVGAGGFGNEQFF. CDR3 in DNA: TGTGCCAGCAGCTTTGTAGGGGCGGGAGGGTTTGGCAATGAGCAGTTCTTC.

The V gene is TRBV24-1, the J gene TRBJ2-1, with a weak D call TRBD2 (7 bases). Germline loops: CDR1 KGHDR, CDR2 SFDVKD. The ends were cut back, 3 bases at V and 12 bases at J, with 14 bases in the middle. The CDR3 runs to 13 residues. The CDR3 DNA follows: TGTGCCACCAGTGATACCAACAGGGAGGGGCAGTTCTTC. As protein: CATSDTNREGQFF.

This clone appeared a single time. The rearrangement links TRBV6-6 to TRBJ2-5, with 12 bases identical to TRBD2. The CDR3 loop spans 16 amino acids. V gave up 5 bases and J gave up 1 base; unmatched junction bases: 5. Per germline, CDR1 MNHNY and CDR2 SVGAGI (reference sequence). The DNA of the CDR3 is TGTGCCAGCAGTACAGGACTAGCGGGGATCCAAGAGACCCAGTACTTC. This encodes CASSTGLAGIQETQYF.

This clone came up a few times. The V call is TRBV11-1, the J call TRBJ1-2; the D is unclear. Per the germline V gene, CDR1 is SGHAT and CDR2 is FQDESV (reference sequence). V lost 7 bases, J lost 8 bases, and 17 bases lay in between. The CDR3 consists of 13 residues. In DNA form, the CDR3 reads TGTGCCAGCACCAACACAGACACCATCGGCTACACCTTC. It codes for CASTNTDTIGYTF. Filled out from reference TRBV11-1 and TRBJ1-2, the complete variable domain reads EAEVAQSPRYKITEKSQAVAFWCDPISGHATLYWYRQILGQGPELLVQFQDESVVDDSQLPKDRFSAERLKGVDSTLKIQPAELGDSAMYLCASTNTDTIGYTFGSGTRLTVV.

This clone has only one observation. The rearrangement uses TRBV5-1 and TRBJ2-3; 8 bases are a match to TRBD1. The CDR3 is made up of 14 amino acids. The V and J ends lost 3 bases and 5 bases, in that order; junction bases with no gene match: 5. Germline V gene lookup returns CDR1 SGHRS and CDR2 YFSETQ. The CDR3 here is CASSSQGAEDTQYF. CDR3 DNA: TGCGCCAGCAGCTCCCAGGGGGCGGAAGATACGCAGTATTTT.

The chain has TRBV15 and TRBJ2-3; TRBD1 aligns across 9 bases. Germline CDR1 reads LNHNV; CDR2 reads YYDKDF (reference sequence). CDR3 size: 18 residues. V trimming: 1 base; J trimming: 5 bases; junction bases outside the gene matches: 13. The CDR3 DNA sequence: TGTGCCACCAGCAGAGCCCAAAGATATGACAGGGGGGAAGATACGCAGTATTTT. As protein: CATSRAQRYDRGEDTQYF. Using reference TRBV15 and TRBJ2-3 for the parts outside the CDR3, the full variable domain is DAMVIQNPRYQVTQFGKPVTLSCSQTLNHNVMYWYQQKSSQAPKLLFHYYDKDFNNEADTPDNFQSRRPNTSFCFLDIRSPGLGDTAMYLCATSRAQRYDRGEDTQYFGPGTRLTVL.